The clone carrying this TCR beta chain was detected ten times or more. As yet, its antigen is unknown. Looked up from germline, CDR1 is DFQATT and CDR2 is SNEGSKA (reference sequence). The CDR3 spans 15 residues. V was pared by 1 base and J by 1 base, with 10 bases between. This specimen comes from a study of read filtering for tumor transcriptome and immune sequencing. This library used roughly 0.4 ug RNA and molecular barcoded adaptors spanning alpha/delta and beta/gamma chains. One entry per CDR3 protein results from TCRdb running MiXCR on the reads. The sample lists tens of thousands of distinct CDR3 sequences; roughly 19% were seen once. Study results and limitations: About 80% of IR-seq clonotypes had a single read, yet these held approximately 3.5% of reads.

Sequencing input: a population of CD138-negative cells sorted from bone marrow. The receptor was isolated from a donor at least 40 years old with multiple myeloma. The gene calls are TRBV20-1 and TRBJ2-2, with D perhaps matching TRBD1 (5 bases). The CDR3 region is CSARVAGKNTGELFF. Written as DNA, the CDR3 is TGCAGTGCTAGAGTGGCAGGGAAGAACACCGGGGAGCTGTTTTTT.